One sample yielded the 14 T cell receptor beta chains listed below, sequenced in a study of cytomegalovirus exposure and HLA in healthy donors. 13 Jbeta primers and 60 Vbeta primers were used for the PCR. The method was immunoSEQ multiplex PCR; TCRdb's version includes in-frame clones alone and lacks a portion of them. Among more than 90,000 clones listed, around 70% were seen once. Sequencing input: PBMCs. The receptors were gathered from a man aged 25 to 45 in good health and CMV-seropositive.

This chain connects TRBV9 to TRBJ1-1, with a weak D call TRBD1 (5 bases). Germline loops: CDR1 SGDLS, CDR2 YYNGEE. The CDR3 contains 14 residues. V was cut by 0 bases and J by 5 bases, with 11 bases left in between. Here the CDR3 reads CASSVGGEETEAFF. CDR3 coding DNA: TGTGCCAGCAGCGTAGGGGGGGAGGAAACTGAAGCTTTCTTT.

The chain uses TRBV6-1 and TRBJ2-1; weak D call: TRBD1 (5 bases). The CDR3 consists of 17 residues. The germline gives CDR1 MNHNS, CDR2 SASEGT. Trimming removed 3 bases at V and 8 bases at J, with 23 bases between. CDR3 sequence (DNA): TGTGCCAGCAGTGACCCCCCGCGCAGGGCCGGCCGAGATGAGCAGTTCTTC. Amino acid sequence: CASSDPPRRAGRDEQFF.

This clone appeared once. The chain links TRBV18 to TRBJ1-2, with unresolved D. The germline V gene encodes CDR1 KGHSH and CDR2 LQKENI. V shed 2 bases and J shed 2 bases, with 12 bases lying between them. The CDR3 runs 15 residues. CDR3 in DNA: TGTGCCAGCTCACCAACGGAGGATGGCAACTATGGCTACACCTTC. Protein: CASSPTEDGNYGYTF.

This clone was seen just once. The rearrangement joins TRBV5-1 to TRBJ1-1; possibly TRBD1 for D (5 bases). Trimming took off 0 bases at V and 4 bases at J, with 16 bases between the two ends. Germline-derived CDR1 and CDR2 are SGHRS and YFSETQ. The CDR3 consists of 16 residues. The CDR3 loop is CASSLAGAGEGTEAFF. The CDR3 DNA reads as TGCGCCAGCAGCTTGGCTGGGGCAGGAGAAGGCACTGAAGCTTTCTTT.

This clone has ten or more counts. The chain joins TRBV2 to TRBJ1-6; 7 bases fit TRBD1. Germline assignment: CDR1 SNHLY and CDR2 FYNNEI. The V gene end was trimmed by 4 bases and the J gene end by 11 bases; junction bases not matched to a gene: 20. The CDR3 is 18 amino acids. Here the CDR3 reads CASSGGTASGRRAAPLHF. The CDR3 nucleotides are TGTGCCAGCAGTGGGGGGACAGCCTCGGGGAGGCGGGCGGCACCCCTCCACTTT.

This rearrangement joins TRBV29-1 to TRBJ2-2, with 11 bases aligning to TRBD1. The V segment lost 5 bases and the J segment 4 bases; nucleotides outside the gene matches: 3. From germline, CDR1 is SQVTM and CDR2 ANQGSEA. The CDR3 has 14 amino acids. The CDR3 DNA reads TGCAGCGTTAGAGGACAGGGGGCCACCGGGGAGCTGTTTTTT. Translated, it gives CSVRGQGATGELFF.

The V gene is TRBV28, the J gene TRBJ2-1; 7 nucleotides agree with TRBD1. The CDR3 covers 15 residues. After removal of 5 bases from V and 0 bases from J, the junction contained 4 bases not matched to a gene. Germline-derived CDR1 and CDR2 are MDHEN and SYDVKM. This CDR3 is CASSQTGSSYNEQFF. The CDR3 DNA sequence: TGTGCCAGCAGTCAGACAGGGAGCTCCTACAATGAGCAGTTCTTC.

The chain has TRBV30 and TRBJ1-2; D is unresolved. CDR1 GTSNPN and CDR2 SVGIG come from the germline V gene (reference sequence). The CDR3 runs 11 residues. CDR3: CARGRDYGYTF. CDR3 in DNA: TGTGCTCGGGGTCGAGACTATGGCTACACCTTC. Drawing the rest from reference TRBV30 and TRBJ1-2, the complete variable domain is SQTIHQWPATLVQPVGSPLSLECTVEGTSNPNLYWYRQAAGRGLQLLFYSVGIGQISSEVPQNLSASRPQDRQFILSSKKLLLSDSGFYLCARGRDYGYTFGSGTRLTVV.

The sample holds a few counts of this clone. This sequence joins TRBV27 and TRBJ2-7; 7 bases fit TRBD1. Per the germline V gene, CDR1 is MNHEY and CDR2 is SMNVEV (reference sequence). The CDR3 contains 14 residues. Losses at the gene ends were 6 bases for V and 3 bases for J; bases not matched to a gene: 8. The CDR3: CASSRQGESYEQYF. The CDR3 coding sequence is TGTGCCAGCAGCCGGCAGGGGGAAAGCTACGAGCAGTACTTC.

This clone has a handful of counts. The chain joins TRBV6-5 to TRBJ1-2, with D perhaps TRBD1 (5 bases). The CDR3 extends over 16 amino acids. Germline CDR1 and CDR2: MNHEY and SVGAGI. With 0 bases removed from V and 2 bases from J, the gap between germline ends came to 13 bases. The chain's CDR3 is CASSYSDPGMNYGYTF. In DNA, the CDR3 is TGTGCCAGCAGTTACTCTGATCCAGGGATGAACTATGGCTACACCTTC.

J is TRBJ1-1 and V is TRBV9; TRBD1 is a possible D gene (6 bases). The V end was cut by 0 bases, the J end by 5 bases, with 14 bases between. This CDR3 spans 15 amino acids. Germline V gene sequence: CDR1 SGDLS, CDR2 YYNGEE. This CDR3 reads CASSVDPGRGTEAFF. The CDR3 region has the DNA TGTGCCAGCAGCGTAGATCCCGGGAGGGGGACTGAAGCTTTCTTT.

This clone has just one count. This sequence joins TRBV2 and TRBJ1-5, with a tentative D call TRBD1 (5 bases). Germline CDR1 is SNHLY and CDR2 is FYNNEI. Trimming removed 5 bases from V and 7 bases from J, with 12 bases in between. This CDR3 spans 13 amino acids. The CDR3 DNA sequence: TGTGCCAGCAGTTTCGCGGGGGAACAGCCCCAGCATTTT. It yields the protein CASSFAGEQPQHF. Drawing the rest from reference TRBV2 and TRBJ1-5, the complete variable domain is EPEVTQTPSHQVTQMGQEVILRCVPISNHLYFYWYRQILGQKVEFLVSFYNNEISEKSEIFDDQFSVERPDGSNFTLKIRSTKLEDSAMYFCASSFAGEQPQHFGDGTRLSIL.

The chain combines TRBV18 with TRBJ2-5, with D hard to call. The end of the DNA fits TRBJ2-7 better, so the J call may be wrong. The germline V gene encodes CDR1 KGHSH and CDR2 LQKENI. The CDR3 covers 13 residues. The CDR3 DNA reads TGTGCCAGCTCACAATTCGCTGCCTACGAGCAGTACTTC. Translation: CASSQFAAYEQYF.

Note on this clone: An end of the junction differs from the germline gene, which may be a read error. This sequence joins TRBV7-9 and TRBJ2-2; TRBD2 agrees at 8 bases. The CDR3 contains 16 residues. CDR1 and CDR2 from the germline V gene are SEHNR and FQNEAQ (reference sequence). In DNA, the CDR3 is TGTTCCAGCAGCACCCCGACTAGCGCGAACACCGGGGAGCTGTTTTTT. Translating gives CSSSTPTSANTGELFF.